This T cell receptor (beta chain) was documented in a study of blood T cell repertoires in COVID-19. Here immunoSEQ multiplex PCR was the method, and the copy in TCRdb shows in-frame clones only, minus some. The sample carries 80,000 or so clones, more than 75% recorded once. This CDR3 is built from 14 residues. Germline assignment: CDR1 LGHDT and CDR2 YNNKEL (reference sequence). Trimming shortened V by 0 bases and J by 1 base, and 6 bases separated the two germline ends. This clone was recorded only once. The sequenced material came from peripheral blood. The genes are TRBV3-1 (or the pseudogene TRBV3-2) and TRBJ2-5; weak D call: TRBD1 (5 bases). This TCR derives from a man aged 55 to 70 with COVID-19, enrolled during active disease. The CDR3 loop reads CASSQETAQETQYF. In DNA form, the CDR3 reads TGTGCCAGCAGCCAAGAGACAGCCCAAGAGACCCAGTACTTC.